The 22 T cell receptor beta chains below were found in one sample sequenced in a study of T cell responses to AZD1222 COVID-19 vaccine (dated by TCRdb to 2020 to 2023). The library was made by the immunoSEQ multiplex PCR assay. TCRdb stores this immuneACCESS table with in-frame sequences only. Part of the clones is absent; in the studies checked, under half of the shortfall reflects unresolved V genes, and no reason is known for the rest. Recorded for this sample are about 150,000 clones; 88% of them occurred a single time. The top ten hold less than 3.5% of the sample. The sample's time point, from its label and the paper: baseline before first vaccination. The source material was peripheral blood, sampled on day 0 of AZD1222 vaccination. These receptors all stem from an adult in good health.

The chain has TRBV4-1 and TRBJ2-3, with TRBD2 identical over 10 bases. V trimming: 1 base; J trimming: 1 base; junction bases outside the gene matches: 2. The germline V gene encodes CDR1 MGHRA and CDR2 YSYEKL. CDR3 length equals 16 residues. The CDR3 nucleotides read TGCGCCAGCAGCCAAGCCGGACTAGCGGGCACAGATACGCAGTATTTT. Translating gives CASSQAGLAGTDTQYF.

This clone was seen a single time. Other DNA sequences in the sample encode the same CDR3. This chain connects TRBV29-1 to TRBJ1-2; D remains unclear. The CDR3 is 11 amino acids. The germline gives CDR1 SQVTM, CDR2 ANQGSEA. V dropped 6 bases and J dropped 8 bases, with 13 bases sitting between them. CDR3 in amino acids: CSVGSAGGYTF. CDR3 DNA: TGCAGCGTCGGGTCCGCCGGCGGCTACACCTTC.

This chain joins TRBV3-1 (or the pseudogene TRBV3-2) and TRBJ1-3; no definite D call. V lost 4 bases and J 0 bases, leaving 16 bases between the germline ends. From germline, CDR1 is LGHDT and CDR2 YNNKEL (reference sequence). The CDR3 contains 17 residues. This CDR3 reads CASSPRPSQSSGNTIYF. CDR3 nucleotide sequence: TGTGCCAGCAGCCCTAGACCGTCACAAAGCTCTGGAAACACCATATATTTT.

This chain joins TRBV19 and TRBJ2-7; weak D call: TRBD1 (6 bases). With 6 bases removed from V and 3 bases from J, the gap between germline ends came to 12 bases. Looked up from germline, CDR1 is LNHDA and CDR2 is SQIVND (reference sequence). The CDR3 extends over 13 amino acids. CDR3 residues: CASRGRGGYEQYF. DNA of the CDR3: TGTGCCAGTAGGGGACGAGGGGGCTACGAGCAGTACTTC.

The chain employs TRBV6-5 and TRBJ2-5, with TRBD2 as a possible D gene (5 bases). CDR3 size: 13 residues. V gave up 4 bases and J gave up 4 bases, with 10 bases separating them. The germline V gene encodes CDR1 MNHEY and CDR2 SVGAGI. The DNA of the CDR3 is TGTGCCAGCAGTTCACTGAGGGCAGAGACCCAGTACTTC. Amino acids: CASSSLRAETQYF.

CDR3 residues: CASSQGDWGTTGELFF. In DNA, the CDR3 is TGCGCCAGCAGCCAGGGAGATTGGGGTACCACCGGGGAGCTGTTTTTT. The chain couples TRBV4-3 to TRBJ2-2; TRBD2 is a possible D gene (5 bases). The V gene's germline CDR1 is LGHNA and CDR2 YSLEER. The V end lost 3 bases, the J end lost 4 bases, and 15 bases lay between the germline ends. CDR3 length: 16 residues.

V gene TRBV3-1 (or the pseudogene TRBV3-2) combines with J gene TRBJ2-1; D remains ambiguous. Germline V gives CDR1 LGHDT, CDR2 YNNKEL (reference sequence). There are 13 residues in the CDR3. Trimming removed 2 bases at V and 3 bases at J, with 5 bases between. The CDR3 protein is CASSQTHYNEQFF. DNA of the CDR3: TGTGCCAGCAGCCAAACACACTACAATGAGCAGTTCTTC.

CDR3 protein: CASSLTGNTEAFF. The CDR3 nucleotides are TGTGCCAGCAGCTTGACAGGGAACACTGAAGCTTTCTTT. This rearrangement joins TRBV5-4 to TRBJ1-1; TRBD1 is a possible D gene (5 bases). There are 13 residues in the CDR3. V was trimmed by 1 base and J by 1 base, leaving 5 bases between them. In germline, CDR1 is SGHNT, CDR2 YYREEE (reference sequence).

This clone occurred once. The chain is built from TRBV7-2 and TRBJ2-7; 8 bases agree with TRBD2. The CDR3 is 16 amino acids. The germline CDR1 and CDR2 sequences are SGHTA and FQGNSA. Unmatched junction bases numbered 10, after V lost 4 bases and J lost 2 bases. The CDR3 DNA reads as TGTGCCAGCAGCTGGGCGACGGGGGGGACCGCCTACGAGCAGTACTTC. It encodes CASSWATGGTAYEQYF. Complete variable domain (other parts from reference TRBV7-2 and TRBJ2-7): GAGVSQSPSNKVTEKGKDVELRCDPISGHTALYWYRQSLGQGLEFLIYFQGNSAPDKSGLPSDRFSAERTGGSVSTLTIQRTQQEDSAVYLCASSWATGGTAYEQYFGPGTRLTVT.

This clone was counted a single time. The CDR3 spells CASSLGGLANEKLFF. The CDR3 DNA follows: TGTGCCAGCAGCTTGGGAGGTCTTGCTAATGAAAAACTGTTTTTT. The chain couples TRBV5-5 to TRBJ1-4; unclear D gene. Trimming took off 0 bases at V and 3 bases at J, with 9 bases between the two ends. Germline lookup yields CDR1 SGHKS and CDR2 YYEKEE (reference sequence). The CDR3 contains 15 residues.

The chain joins TRBV14 to TRBJ2-3; D ambiguous. The CDR3 covers 15 residues. The germline CDR1 and CDR2 sequences are SGHDN and FVKESK. Trimming left V 0 bases short and J 2 bases short, with 9 bases between. CDR3 in amino acids: CASSQEGSHTDTQYF. In DNA form, the CDR3 reads TGTGCCAGCAGCCAAGAGGGGTCGCACACAGATACGCAGTATTTT.

The rearrangement uses TRBV7-6 and TRBJ2-7, with D maybe TRBD2 (6 bases). This CDR3 is 14 amino acids long. Germline loops: CDR1 SGHVS, CDR2 FNYEAQ. The V end was cut by 2 bases, the J end by 5 bases, with 13 bases between. The CDR3 loop is CASSLQRLVDEQYF. CDR3 DNA sequence: TGTGCCAGCAGCTTACAGAGACTAGTGGACGAGCAGTACTTC. The complete variable domain, with remaining parts taken from reference TRBV7-6 and TRBJ2-7, reads GAGVSQSPRYKVTKRGQDVALRCDPISGHVSLYWYRQALGQGPEFLTYFNYEAQQDKSGLPNDRFSAERPEGSISTLTIQRTEQRDSAMYRCASSLQRLVDEQYFGPGTRLTVT.

V and J are TRBV5-1 and TRBJ2-7; TRBD2 matches at 10 bases. In germline, CDR1 is SGHRS, CDR2 YFSETQ. Trimming removed 7 bases from V and 0 bases from J; junction bases left unmatched: 10. The CDR3 consists of 16 residues. CDR3 bases: TGCGCCAGCGGCCTCACCGGGACTAGCGACTCCTACGAGCAGTACTTC. Protein product: CASGLTGTSDSYEQYF.

V is TRBV4-2 and J is TRBJ1-3; TRBD1 matches 9 bases. Trimming at V came to 1 base and at J to 8 bases, leaving 6 bases not matched to a gene. The CDR3 runs to 15 residues. The germline V gene encodes CDR1 LGHNA and CDR2 YNFKEQ. CDR3 region: CASSQGGQGADTIYF. The CDR3 DNA sequence: TGTGCCAGCAGCCAAGGGGGACAGGGCGCAGACACCATATATTTT.

The rearrangement joins TRBV10-2 to TRBJ2-1, with 9 bases matching TRBD2. Germline CDR1 is WSHSY and CDR2 is SAAADI. CDR3 size: 11 residues. With 10 bases clipped from V and 7 bases from J, the junction kept 2 bases outside the gene matches. CDR3 in DNA: TGCGCCACCGCGGGGGGGAATGAGCAGTTCTTC. Amino acid sequence: CATAGGNEQFF.

The CDR3 here is CASSTAGTSGRNTGELFF. CDR3 bases: TGTGCCAGCAGCACCGCCGGGACTAGCGGGAGAAACACCGGGGAGCTGTTTTTT. The gene calls are TRBV7-2 and TRBJ2-2, with 14 bases fitting TRBD2. J lost 2 bases, V lost 5 bases, and 7 bases had no gene match. Germline CDR1 SGHTA, CDR2 FQGNSA. The CDR3 covers 18 residues.

The rearrangement uses TRBV4-3 and TRBJ2-1; the match to TRBD2 covers 10 bases. CDR1 and CDR2 (germline): LGHNA, YSLEER. The CDR3 totals 17 residues. The trim removed 1 base at V and 6 bases at J, leaving 9 bases unmatched. CDR3 sequence reads: CASSQALSSGGGNEQFF. In DNA, the CDR3 is TGCGCCAGCAGCCAAGCCCTCTCTAGCGGGGGCGGCAATGAGCAGTTCTTC.

V usage is TRBV9 and J usage is TRBJ2-3, with D possibly TRBD1 on 6 matching bases. This CDR3 comprises 15 residues. The V end was cut by 0 bases, the J end by 6 bases, with 14 bases between. The V gene's germline CDR1 is SGDLS and CDR2 YYNGEE. The CDR3 spells CASSVEGVALDTQYF. Here the CDR3 DNA reads TGTGCCAGCAGCGTAGAGGGGGTTGCTTTGGATACGCAGTATTTT.

This chain's CDR3 is CASSQEPGGGYTF. The CDR3 nucleotides read TGTGCCAGCAGCCAAGAACCCGGGGGTGGCTACACCTTC. This sequence joins TRBV7-3 and TRBJ1-2; perhaps TRBD1 as D (5 bases). CDR1 and CDR2 from the germline V gene are SGHTA and FQGTGA. V was shortened by 5 bases and J by 7 bases, with 14 bases between the two germline ends. This CDR3 comprises 13 residues. The full variable domain, its missing parts supplied by reference TRBV7-3 and TRBJ1-2, is GAGVSQTPSNKVTEKGKYVELRCDPISGHTALYWYRQSLGQGPEFLIYFQGTGAADDSGLPNDRFFAVRPEGSVSTLKIQRTERGDSAVYLCASSQEPGGGYTFGSGTRLTVV.

The chain uses TRBV5-1 and TRBJ2-2, with 9 bases that match TRBD2. The CDR3 totals 17 residues. The junction had 7 bases not matched to a gene; V was cut back by 3 bases and J by 1 base. Germline-derived CDR1 and CDR2 are SGHRS and YFSETQ. The CDR3 sequence is CASSSGYSGGNTGELFF. CDR3 coding DNA: TGCGCCAGCAGCTCCGGATATAGCGGGGGGAACACCGGGGAGCTGTTTTTT. Full variable domain (outside the CDR3, taken from reference TRBV5-1 and TRBJ2-2): KAGVTQTPRYLIKTRGQQVTLSCSPISGHRSVSWYQQTPGQGLQFLFEYFSETQRNKGNFPGRFSGRQFSNSRSEMNVSTLELGDSALYLCASSSGYSGGNTGELFFGEGSRLTVL.

This chain links TRBV7-9 with TRBJ2-2, with D uncertain. CDR3 length: 12 amino acids. The ends were cut back, 7 bases at V and 9 bases at J, with 12 bases in the middle. Looked up from germline, CDR1 is SEHNR and CDR2 is FQNEAQ (reference sequence). The CDR3 DNA sequence: TGTGCCAGCACCAACCACCGGTGGGAGCTGTTTTTT. As protein: CASTNHRWELFF.

The chain has TRBV18 and TRBJ2-3, with D uncertain. The V gene's germline CDR1 is KGHSH and CDR2 LQKENI. V lost 3 bases and J lost 7, with 8 bases in between. The CDR3 runs to 12 residues. The CDR3 coding sequence is TGTGCCAGCTCACCCCCCAGGCATACGCAGTATTTT. Protein sequence: CASSPPRHTQYF.